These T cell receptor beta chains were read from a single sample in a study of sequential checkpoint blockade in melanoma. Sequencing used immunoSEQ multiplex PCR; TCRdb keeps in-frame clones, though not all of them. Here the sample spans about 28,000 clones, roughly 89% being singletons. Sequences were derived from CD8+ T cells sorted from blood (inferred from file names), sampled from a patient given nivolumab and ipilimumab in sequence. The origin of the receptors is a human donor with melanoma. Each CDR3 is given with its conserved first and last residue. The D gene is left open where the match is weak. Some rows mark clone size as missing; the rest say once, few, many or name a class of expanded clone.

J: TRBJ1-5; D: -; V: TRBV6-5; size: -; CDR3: CASSYLLGRPQHF; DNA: TGTGCCAGCAGTTACCTACTGGGGCGGCCCCAGCATTTT
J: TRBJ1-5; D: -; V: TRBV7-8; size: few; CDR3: CASSLGGHQPQHF; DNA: TGTGCCAGCAGCTTAGGGGGCCATCAGCCCCAGCATTTT
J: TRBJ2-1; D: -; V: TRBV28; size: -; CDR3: CATFRDTYNEQFF; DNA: TGTGCCACCTTCCGGGACACCTACAATGAGCAGTTCTTC
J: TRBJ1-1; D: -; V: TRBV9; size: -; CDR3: CASSPNQGTTEAFF; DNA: TGTGCCAGCAGCCCGAACCAGGGGACCACTGAAGCTTTCTTT
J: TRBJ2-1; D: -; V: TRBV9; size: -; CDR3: CASSVDYEQFF; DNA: TGTGCCAGCAGCGTAGACTACGAGCAGTTCTTC
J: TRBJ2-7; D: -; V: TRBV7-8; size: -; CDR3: CASSSYYEQYF; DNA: TGTGCCAGCAGCTCCTACTACGAGCAGTACTTC
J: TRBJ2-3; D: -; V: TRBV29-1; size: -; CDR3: CSPPGMGTDTQYF; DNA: TGCAGCCCTCCCGGGATGGGCACAGATACGCAGTATTTT
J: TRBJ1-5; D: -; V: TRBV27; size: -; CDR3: CASSVGGSGNQPQHF; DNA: TGTGCCAGCAGCGTGGGGGGAAGCGGCAATCAGCCCCAGCATTTT
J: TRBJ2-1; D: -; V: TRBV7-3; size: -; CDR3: CASSLYPLVDSSYNEQFF; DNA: TGTGCCAGCAGCTTATACCCCTTAGTGGACAGCTCCTACAATGAGCAGTTCTTC
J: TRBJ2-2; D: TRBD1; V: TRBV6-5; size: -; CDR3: CASSSPITGVTGELFF; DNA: TGTGCCAGCAGTTCCCCCATCACAGGGGTGACCGGGGAGCTGTTTTTT
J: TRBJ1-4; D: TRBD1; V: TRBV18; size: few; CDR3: CASSPLRDSREKLFF; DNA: TGTGCCAGCTCACCACTTAGGGACAGCCGTGAAAAACTGTTTTTT
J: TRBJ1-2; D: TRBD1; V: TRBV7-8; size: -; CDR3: CASSEVGGQDIYGYTF; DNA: TGTGCCAGCAGCGAAGTAGGCGGACAGGACATCTATGGCTACACCTTC
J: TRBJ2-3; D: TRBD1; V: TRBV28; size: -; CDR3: CASRRDRNTDTQYF; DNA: TGTGCCAGCAGAAGGGACAGAAACACAGATACGCAGTATTTT
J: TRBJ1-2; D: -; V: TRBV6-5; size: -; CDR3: CASSYSAGNYGYTF; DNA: TGTGCCAGCAGTTATTCCGCGGGAAACTATGGCTACACCTTC
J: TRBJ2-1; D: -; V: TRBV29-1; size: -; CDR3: CSVESREPYNEQFF; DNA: TGCAGCGTTGAGTCCCGGGAACCCTACAATGAGCAGTTCTTC
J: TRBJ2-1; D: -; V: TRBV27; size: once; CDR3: CASSLRSGAYNEQFF; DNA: TGTGCCAGCAGTTTACGTAGCGGCGCCTACAATGAGCAGTTCTTC
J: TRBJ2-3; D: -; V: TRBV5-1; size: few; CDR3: CASSVEGRTRSADTQYF; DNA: TGCGCCAGCAGCGTCGAGGGTCGCACCCGTTCTGCAGATACGCAGTATTTT
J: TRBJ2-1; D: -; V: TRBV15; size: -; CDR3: CATSRGVNIDEQFF; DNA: TGTGCCACCAGCAGGGGAGTAAACATAGATGAGCAGTTCTTC
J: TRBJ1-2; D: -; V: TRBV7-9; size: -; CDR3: CASSSPDRTYGYTF; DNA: TGTGCCAGCAGCTCCCCTGACAGGACCTATGGCTACACCTTC
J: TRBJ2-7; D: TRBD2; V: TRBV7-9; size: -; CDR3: CASSVAAGTSYSSYEQYF; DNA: TGTGCCAGCAGCGTAGCCGCCGGGACTAGCTATAGCTCCTACGAGCAGTACTTC
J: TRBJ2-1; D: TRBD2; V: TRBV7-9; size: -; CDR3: CASSLVTSGKHEQFF; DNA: TGTGCCAGCAGCTTAGTAACTAGCGGGAAACATGAGCAGTTCTTC
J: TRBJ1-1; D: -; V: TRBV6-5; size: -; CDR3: CASSPIPAPGAFF; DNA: TGTGCCAGCAGTCCTATCCCAGCGCCTGGAGCTTTCTTT
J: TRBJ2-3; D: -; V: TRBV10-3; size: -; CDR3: CATAYLGPTDTQYF; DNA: TGTGCCACCGCGTACCTTGGGCCCACAGATACGCAGTATTTT
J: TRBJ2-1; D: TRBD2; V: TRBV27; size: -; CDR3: CASSRLAGRFYNEQFF; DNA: TGTGCCAGCAGTCGACTAGCGGGAAGGTTCTACAATGAGCAGTTCTTC
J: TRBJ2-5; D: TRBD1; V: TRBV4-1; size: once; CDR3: CASSQDEAGGLQETQYF; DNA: TGCGCCAGCAGCCAAGATGAGGCAGGGGGCCTGCAAGAGACCCAGTACTTC
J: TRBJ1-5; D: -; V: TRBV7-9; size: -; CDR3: CASWLAGTYSRGNQPQHF; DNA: TGTGCCAGCTGGTTGGCCGGGACATACTCCCGGGGCAATCAGCCCCAGCATTTT
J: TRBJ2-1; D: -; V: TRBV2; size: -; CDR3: CASSEEDRSSYNEQFF; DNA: TGTGCCAGCAGTGAAGAAGACCGGAGCTCCTACAATGAGCAGTTCTTC
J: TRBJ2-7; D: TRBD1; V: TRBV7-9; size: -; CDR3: CASSPRTGGTREQYF; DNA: TGTGCCAGCAGCCCACGGACAGGGGGGACTAGGGAGCAGTACTTC
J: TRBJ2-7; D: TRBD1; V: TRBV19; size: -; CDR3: CASSIGRGLYEQYF; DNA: TGTGCCAGTAGTATAGGCAGGGGGCTATACGAGCAGTACTTC
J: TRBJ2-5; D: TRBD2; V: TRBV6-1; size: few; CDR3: CASSELSGGGETQYF; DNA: TGTGCCAGCAGTGAACTTAGCGGGGGCGGGGAGACCCAGTACTTC
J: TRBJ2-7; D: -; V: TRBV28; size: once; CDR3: CASSFTGFRSYEQYF; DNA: TGTGCCAGCAGTTTCACGGGATTTAGGTCCTACGAGCAGTACTTC
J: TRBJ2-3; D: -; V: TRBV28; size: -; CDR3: CASSLSLIDTQYF; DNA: TGTGCCAGCAGTTTATCACTGATCGATACGCAGTATTTT
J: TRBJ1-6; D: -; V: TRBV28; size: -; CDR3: CASRPQESSSYNSPLHF; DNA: TGTGCCAGCAGACCACAGGAGTCAAGCTCCTATAATTCACCCCTCCACTTT
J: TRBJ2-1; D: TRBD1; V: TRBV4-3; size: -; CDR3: CASSQDPGTGEVGEQFF; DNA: TGCGCCAGCAGCCAAGATCCCGGGACAGGGGAAGTGGGTGAGCAGTTCTTC
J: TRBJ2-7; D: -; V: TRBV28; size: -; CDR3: CASRTGLYEQYF; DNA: TGTGCCAGCAGAACAGGGCTATACGAGCAGTACTTC
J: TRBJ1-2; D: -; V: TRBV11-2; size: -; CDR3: CATTGSSVGYTF; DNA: TGTGCCACGACAGGTTCTTCGGTTGGCTACACCTTC
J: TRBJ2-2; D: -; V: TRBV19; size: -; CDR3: CASSSKGSGELFF; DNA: TGTGCCAGTAGTAGTAAGGGGTCCGGGGAGCTGTTTTTT
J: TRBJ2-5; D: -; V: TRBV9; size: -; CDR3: CASSDGHNGETQYF; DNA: TGTGCCAGCAGCGATGGACACAACGGGGAGACCCAGTACTTC
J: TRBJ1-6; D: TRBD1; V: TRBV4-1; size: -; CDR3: CASSQVGQGAVGYNSPLHF; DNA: TGCGCCAGCAGCCAAGTGGGACAGGGGGCAGTGGGGTATAATTCACCCCTCCACTTT
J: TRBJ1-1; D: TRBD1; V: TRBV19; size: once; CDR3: CASSITGAPYTEAFF; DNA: TGTGCCAGTAGTATAACAGGGGCGCCCTACACTGAAGCTTTCTTT
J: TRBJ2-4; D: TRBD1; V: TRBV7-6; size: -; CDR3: CASSPGGTGLNIQYF; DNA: TGTGCCAGCAGCCCTGGAGGGACAGGGTTAAACATTCAGTACTTC
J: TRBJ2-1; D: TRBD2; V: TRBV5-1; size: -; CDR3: CASSLVGRANNEQFF; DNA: TGCGCCAGCAGCTTGGTAGGGAGGGCCAACAATGAGCAGTTCTTC
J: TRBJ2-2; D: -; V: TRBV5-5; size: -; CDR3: CASSLRVGELFF; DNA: TGTGCCAGCAGCTTGCGGGTTGGGGAGCTGTTTTTT
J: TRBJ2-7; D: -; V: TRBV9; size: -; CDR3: CASSVAPSSYEQYF; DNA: TGTGCCAGCAGCGTAGCGCCGAGCTCCTACGAGCAGTACTTC
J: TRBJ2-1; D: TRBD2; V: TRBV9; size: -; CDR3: CASSAPLAGGPPYNEQFF; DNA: TGTGCCAGCAGCGCCCCCCTAGCGGGAGGGCCTCCCTACAATGAGCAGTTCTTC
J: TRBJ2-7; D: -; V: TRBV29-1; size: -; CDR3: CSVGIASYEQYF; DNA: TGCAGCGTTGGGATAGCCTCCTACGAGCAGTACTTC
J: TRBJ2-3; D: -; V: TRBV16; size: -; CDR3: CASSPGHQTQYF; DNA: TGTGCCAGCAGCCCGGGACATCAAACGCAGTATTTT
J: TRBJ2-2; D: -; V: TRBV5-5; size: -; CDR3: CASSLRAGPTGELFF; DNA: TGTGCCAGCAGCTTGAGGGCAGGGCCCACCGGGGAGCTGTTTTTT
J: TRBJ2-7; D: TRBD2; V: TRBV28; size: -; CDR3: CASSLPTSGSFHYEQYF; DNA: TGTGCCAGCAGTCTACCGACTAGCGGGAGCTTCCACTACGAGCAGTACTTC
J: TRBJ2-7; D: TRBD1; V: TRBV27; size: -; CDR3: CASSRDRGNEQYF; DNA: TGTGCCAGCAGCCGCGACAGGGGCAACGAGCAGTACTTC
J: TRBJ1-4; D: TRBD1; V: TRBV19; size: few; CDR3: CASSIQGAEEKLFF; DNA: TGTGCCAGTAGTATACAGGGGGCGGAGGAAAAACTGTTTTTT